The T cell receptor beta chain described here comes from a study of CD8 T cells in ankylosing spondylitis. Study conclusions and caveats: In ankylosing spondylitis patients, matched synovial fluid reportedly showed significant enrichment of disease-linked clones. Blood of patients with ankylosing spondylitis appeared to be characterized by a TCR beta motif of fewer than 10 highly homologous variants. Disease-linked clones displayed a CD8+ phenotype and appeared relatively rarely in peripheral blood. Earlier reports found some motif variants in synovial fluid and blood in reactive arthritis.

Making the TCR beta libraries involved quantitative 5'-RACE with molecular barcodes. TCRdb reprocessed the 5' RACE reads with MiXCR, giving one entry per CDR3 protein. The sample lists just under 550,000 distinct CDR3 sequences; more than 9.5% were seen once. About this clonotype itself: Its matching antigen is unknown.

The CDR3 extends over 15 amino acids. The V end was cut by 0 bases, the J end by 3 bases, with 11 bases between. Germline V gives CDR1 MNHEY, CDR2 SVGEGT. The J gene is TRBJ2-5, the V gene TRBV6-2 or TRBV6-3; either TRBD1 or TRBD2 may fit D (5 bases each). The receptor comes from a male donor with ankylosing spondylitis. Sequencing was carried out using blood, either unsorted or a sorted T cell fraction (not recorded which). The CDR3 loop reads CASSYSNWDEETQYF. The CDR3 coding sequence is TGTGCCAGCAGTTACTCGAACTGGGACGAAGAGACCCAGTACTTC.